The rows below give T cell receptor beta chains drawn from one sample of a study of shared clonotypes between healthy human individuals. Using immunoSEQ multiplex PCR, the repertoire was profiled, and TCRdb retains in-frame clones only, with some absent. The repertoire includes 450,000 to 500,000 clones, 81% of them detected once, and roughly 12% sits in the top ten. The material sequenced was PBMCs. These TCRs come from a woman aged 40 to 49 in good health. Some clones in this sample may be carry-over from other donors' samples. The CDR3 runs from the conserved cysteine through the conserved F or W. D genes are given only for firm matches. Clone size is not always given. Where it is, it says once, few, many or a class for expanded clones.

clone_size d_call j_call v_call cdr3_aa cdr3_nt
many TRBD1 TRBJ2-7 TRBV19 CASSSGQGASLVYF TGTGCCAGTAGTTCAGGACAGGGGGCATCTCTGGTGTACTTC
few NA TRBJ2-5 TRBV19 CASSIGGTPTQYF TGTGCCAGTAGTATAGGAGGGACGCCGACCCAGTACTTC
few TRBD2 TRBJ2-7 TRBV11-1 CASSPRLAGPYEQYF TGTGCCAGCAGCCCTCGACTAGCGGGACCCTACGAGCAGTACTTC
NA NA TRBJ1-2 TRBV7-3 CASSLGGQAINYGYTF TGTGCCAGCAGCTTAGGTGGCCAGGCGATTAACTATGGCTACACCTTC
NA TRBD2 TRBJ2-2 TRBV4-3 CASSQDVRGIGGELFF TGCGCCAGCAGCCAAGATGTGCGGGGGATAGGCGGGGAGCTGTTTTTT
NA NA TRBJ2-7 TRBV18 CASSPTLNEQYF TGTGCCAGCTCACCGACCCTTAACGAGCAGTACTTC
NA NA TRBJ1-1 TRBV7-9 CASSLVGTTGRDTEAFF TGTGCCAGCAGCTTAGTGGGAACCACAGGGAGGGACACTGAAGCTTTCTTT
NA TRBD1 TRBJ1-1 TRBV9 CASSVAPGQLNTEAFF TGTGCCAGCAGCGTAGCACCGGGACAGCTTAACACTGAAGCTTTCTTT
NA TRBD2 TRBJ2-7 TRBV6-1 CASFVSGKYEQYF TGTGCCAGCTTTGTAAGCGGGAAATACGAGCAGTACTTC
NA NA TRBJ2-5 TRBV18 CASSSQETQYF TGTGCCAGCTCATCACAAGAGACCCAGTACTTC
NA TRBD1 TRBJ1-4 TRBV9 CASSAGTGVGEKLFF TGTGCCAGCAGCGCCGGGACAGGGGTGGGAGAAAAACTGTTTTTT
NA NA TRBJ2-2 TRBV7-9 CASSFFGELFF TGTGCCAGCAGCTTCTTCGGGGAGCTGTTTTTT
NA TRBD1 TRBJ1-2 TRBV28 CASSFTGVVDGYTF TGTGCCAGCAGTTTTACAGGGGTGGTAGATGGCTACACCTTC
NA TRBD2 TRBJ2-3 TRBV7-2 CASSSLAGVYDTQYF TGTGCCAGCAGCTCCCTAGCGGGAGTGTACGATACGCAGTATTTT
NA NA TRBJ2-7 TRBV30 CAWNRGLSYEQYF TGTGCCTGGAATCGGGGGCTCTCCTACGAGCAGTACTTC
NA NA TRBJ2-3 TRBV5-1 CASSLAGHSTDTQYF TGCGCCAGCAGCTTGGCTGGGCATTCGACAGATACGCAGTATTTT
NA TRBD2 TRBJ2-3 TRBV15 CATSFRTSGTSTDTQYF TGTGCCACCAGCTTCCGGACTAGCGGGACCAGCACAGATACGCAGTATTTT
NA TRBD2 TRBJ2-3 TRBV7-8 CASSYTPGLARTDTQYF TGTGCCAGCAGCTATACCCCAGGACTAGCTCGCACAGATACGCAGTATTTT
NA NA TRBJ2-7 TRBV19 CASSDRAGRLDEQYF TGTGCCAGTAGTGATAGGGCGGGAAGGCTCGACGAGCAGTACTTC
many NA TRBJ1-4 TRBV15 CATTQGTNEKLFF TGTGCCACCACCCAAGGGACTAATGAAAAACTGTTTTTT
NA NA TRBJ1-1 TRBV28 CASSFRREGAFF TGTGCCAGCAGTTTCAGAAGGGAGGGAGCTTTCTTT
many NA TRBJ2-5 TRBV2 CASSEAKQYF TGTGCCAGCAGTGAGGCGAAGCAGTACTTC
few NA TRBJ2-1 TRBV15 CATSRDWNNEQFF TGTGCCACCAGCAGAGACTGGAACAATGAGCAGTTCTTC
NA TRBD2 TRBJ2-3 TRBV9 CASSPETSGSTDTQYF TGTGCCAGCAGCCCTGAGACTAGCGGGAGTACAGATACGCAGTATTTT
NA TRBD1 TRBJ1-1 TRBV18 CASSPSRTGTTEAFF TGTGCCAGCTCACCATCGAGGACAGGTACCACTGAAGCTTTCTTT
few TRBD1 TRBJ1-1 TRBV5-1 CASSFSAGTARTEAFF TGCGCCAGCAGCTTCTCCGCCGGGACAGCAAGGACTGAAGCTTTCTTT
NA NA TRBJ1-2 TRBV6-6 CASSYDVDGYTF TGTGCCAGCAGTTACGACGTTGATGGCTACACCTTC
NA NA TRBJ1-4 TRBV27 CASSLWATNEKLFF TGTGCCAGCTCCCTGTGGGCAACTAATGAAAAACTGTTTTTT
NA TRBD1 TRBJ1-6 TRBV6-5 CASSLHSGTGNSPLHF TGTGCCAGCAGTTTGCATTCCGGGACAGGCAATTCACCCCTCCACTTT
few TRBD1 TRBJ2-1 TRBV6-4 CASSDNSGGYNEQFF TGTGCCAGCAGTGATAATTCAGGGGGATACAATGAGCAGTTCTTC
NA TRBD1 TRBJ2-1 TRBV4-2 CASSQVAGQGALSSYNEQFF TGTGCCAGCAGCCAAGTTGCAGGCCAGGGGGCCTTGAGCTCCTACAATGAGCAGTTCTTC
NA NA TRBJ1-5 TRBV28 CASSFEGPQPQHF TGTGCCAGCAGTTTTGAGGGTCCCCAGCCCCAGCATTTT
many NA TRBJ2-4 TRBV12-2 CASRLEVRRLAKNIQYF TGTGCAAGTCGCTTAGAGGTGAGGAGACTAGCCAAAAACATTCAGTACTTC
NA TRBD2 TRBJ2-5 TRBV7-2 CASSPGTSRQETQYF TGTGCCAGCAGCCCCGGGACTAGCAGACAAGAGACCCAGTACTTC
NA TRBD1 TRBJ2-1 TRBV7-2 CASSSMTGTGILAGFF TGTGCCAGCAGCTCGATGACCGGGACAGGTATCTTAGCTGGGTTCTTC
NA NA TRBJ2-7 TRBV5-4 CASSASRGTDRGEQYF TGTGCCAGCAGCGCGTCTCGGGGGACAGACCGCGGCGAGCAGTACTTC
NA NA TRBJ2-7 TRBV6-1 CASSSGLGGYEQYF TGTGCCAGCAGTTCCGGCCTAGGGGGATACGAGCAGTACTTC
NA NA TRBJ2-5 TRBV5-1 CASSFNRRFFETQYF TGCGCCAGCAGCTTTAACAGACGGTTTTTCGAGACCCAGTACTTC
many NA TRBJ1-4 TRBV16 CASSSPGSNLNEKLFF TGTGCCAGCAGCTCGCCGGGGTCTAACCTTAATGAAAAACTGTTTTTT
NA TRBD2 TRBJ2-2 TRBV6-4 CASQSGSGAGELFF TGTGCCAGCCAAAGCGGGAGCGGTGCCGGGGAGCTGTTTTTT
NA NA TRBJ2-7 TRBV9 CASSVEAGREQYF TGTGCCAGCAGCGTAGAGGCCGGTCGGGAGCAGTACTTC
NA NA TRBJ2-7 TRBV5-1 CASSLEGQGRFEQYF TGCGCCAGCAGCTTGGAGGGGCAGGGTAGGTTCGAGCAGTACTTC
NA TRBD2 TRBJ2-7 TRBV7-9 CASSLTTSGRLSYEQYF TGTGCCAGCAGCTTAACGACTAGCGGGAGACTCTCCTACGAGCAGTACTTC
NA NA TRBJ1-2 TRBV12-5 CASGFGRRGGYTF TGTGCTAGTGGCTTTGGACGGAGAGGAGGCTACACCTTC
NA NA TRBJ2-7 TRBV2 CASSGVSYEQYF TGTGCCAGCAGTGGAGTATCCTACGAGCAGTACTTC
NA TRBD2 TRBJ2-1 TRBV10-1 CASSGGTILGEQFF TGCGCCAGCAGCGGAGGGACTATTCTCGGGGAGCAGTTCTTC
NA TRBD1 TRBJ1-5 TRBV2 CASRTGGSNQPQHF TGTGCCAGCAGGACAGGGGGAAGCAATCAGCCCCAGCATTTT
NA NA TRBJ2-6 TRBV5-4 CASSLQISGANVLTF TGTGCCAGCAGCTTACAGATCTCTGGGGCCAACGTCCTGACTTTC
NA NA TRBJ1-3 TRBV29-1 CSVGGAGASGNTIYF TGCAGCGTTGGGGGGGCAGGCGCCTCTGGAAACACCATATATTTT
NA NA TRBJ1-1 TRBV6-1 CASSERYREAFF TGTGCCAGTAGTGAGCGATACCGTGAAGCTTTCTTT
once NA TRBJ2-1 TRBV27 CASSRDNEQFF TGTGCCAGCAGTCGGGACAATGAGCAGTTCTTC
once NA TRBJ1-5 TRBV4-2 CASSQESSYSNQPQHF TGTGCCAGCAGCCAAGAAAGTAGCTATAGCAATCAGCCCCAGCATTTT
once TRBD1 TRBJ2-7 TRBV27 CASSIYRGAYEQYF TGTGCCAGCAGTATATACAGGGGAGCCTACGAGCAGTACTTC